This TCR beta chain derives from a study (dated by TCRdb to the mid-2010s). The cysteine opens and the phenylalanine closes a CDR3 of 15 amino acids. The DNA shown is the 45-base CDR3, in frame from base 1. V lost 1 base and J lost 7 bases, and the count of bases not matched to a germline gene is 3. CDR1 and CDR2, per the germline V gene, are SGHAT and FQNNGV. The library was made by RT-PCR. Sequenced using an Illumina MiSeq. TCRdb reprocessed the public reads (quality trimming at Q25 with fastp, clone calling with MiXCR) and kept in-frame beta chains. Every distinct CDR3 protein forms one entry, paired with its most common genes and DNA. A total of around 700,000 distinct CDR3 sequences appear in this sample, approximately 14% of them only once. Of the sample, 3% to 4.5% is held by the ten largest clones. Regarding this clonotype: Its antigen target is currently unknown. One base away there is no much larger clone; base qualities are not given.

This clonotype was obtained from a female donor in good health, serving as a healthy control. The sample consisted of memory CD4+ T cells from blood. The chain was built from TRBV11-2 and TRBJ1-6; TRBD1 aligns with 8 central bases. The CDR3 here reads CASSLARTGNSPLHF. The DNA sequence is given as TGTGCCAGCAGCTTAGCGAGGACAGGGAATTCACCCCTCCACTTT.